Listed below are T cell receptor beta chains from one sample, sequenced in a study of regulatory T cells in long-lasting Graves disease. TCRdb re-derived calls from the multiplex PCR reads in MiXCR, one entry per CDR3 protein. The table lists hundreds of thousands of distinct CDR3 sequences, roughly 18% of them singletons. The specimen was peripheral blood mononuclear cells (PBMCs), collected at new diagnosis, from a patient treated with antithyroid drugs. Receptors originate from a female donor with Graves disease. CDR3s include the opening cysteine and the closing phenylalanine or tryptophan. D genes are given only for firm matches. Clone sizes are given selectively: once, few, many, or a class where the clone is expanded.

. . TRBJ2-5 15 TRBV28 TGTGCCAGCAACAAACCCAGGGTTAGGAAAGAGACCCAGTACTTC CASNKPRVRKETQYF
. . TRBJ2-5 15 TRBV18 TGTGCCAGCTCACCGGGGGCGGGACAACAAGAGACCCAGTACTTC CASSPGAGQQETQYF
many . TRBJ2-1 14 TRBV6-1 TGTGCCAGCCGGGACTCGGTAAAATACAATGAGCAGTTCTTC CASRDSVKYNEQFF
many TRBD2 TRBJ2-7 12 TRBV28 TGTGCCAGCAAACTAGCGGGCTACGAGCAGTACTTC CASKLAGYEQYF
. TRBD1 TRBJ1-6 14 TRBV19 TGTGCCAGTAGTCAGGTCAGGGGGTATTCACCCCTCCACTTT CASSQVRGYSPLHF
. . TRBJ1-1 13 TRBV24-1 TGTGCCACCAGTGACGGACAGAGCACTGAAGCTTTCTTT CATSDGQSTEAFF
many TRBD1 TRBJ2-1 16 TRBV27 TGTGCCAGCAGTTTAGGAGGGACAGGGTCATACAATGAGCAGTTCTTC CASSLGGTGSYNEQFF
many TRBD2 TRBJ2-1 14 TRBV19 TGTGCCAGTAGTTATAGCGGGAGGATAAATGAGCAGTTCTTC CASSYSGRINEQFF
many TRBD2 TRBJ2-2 13 TRBV6-2/TRBV6-3 TGTGCCAGCAGTCCTAGCGGTACCGGGGAGCTGTTTTTT CASSPSGTGELFF
many . TRBJ1-1 13 TRBV5-1 TGCGCCAGCAGCTTGGGGGTGGACACTGAAGCTTTCTTT CASSLGVDTEAFF
. . TRBJ2-3 12 TRBV28 TGTGCCAGCCGGTTTAGCACAGATACGCAGTATTTT CASRFSTDTQYF
. TRBD2 TRBJ2-7 18 TRBV6-2/TRBV6-3 TGTGCCAGCAGTGAAGCCTCGGTGGGACTAGCGGGAGTAAGCGAGCAGTACTTC CASSEASVGLAGVSEQYF
many . TRBJ2-1 11 TRBV10-2 TGCGCCAGCAGCCCCGACGTAGAGCAGTTCTTC CASSPDVEQFF
few . TRBJ1-2 19 TRBV7-2 TGTGCCAGCAGCCAATATACAGCGAGCATATCTAGAATTAACTATGGCTACACCTTC CASSQYTASISRINYGYTF
many . TRBJ2-7 13 TRBV28 TGTGCCAGCAGTTGGGGAGGAGGCTACGAGCAGTACTTC CASSWGGGYEQYF
. . TRBJ1-1 14 TRBV15 TGTGCCACCGGCCCTGGCGGGGCAGGCACTGAAGCTTTCTTT CATGPGGAGTEAFF
many . TRBJ2-3 15 TRBV10-3 TGTGCCATCAGTGGACGGACGGGTAACACAGATACGCAGTATTTT CAISGRTGNTDTQYF
many . TRBJ2-3 20 TRBV6-5 TGTGCCAGCAGTTACTCGACAGGCCGCATAGAAGGGCAAGGCACAGATACGCAGTATTTT CASSYSTGRIEGQGTDTQYF
many . TRBJ2-2 15 TRBV6-2/TRBV6-3 TGTGCCAGCAGTCCCCCGTGGGGGTTCACCGGGGAGCTGTTTTTT CASSPPWGFTGELFF
many . TRBJ1-6 15 TRBV20-1 TGCAGTGCTAGACTCACCGGGACCTCTGGTTCACCCCTCCACTTT CSARLTGTSGSPLHF
many TRBD2 TRBJ2-1 14 TRBV5-5 TGTGCCAGCAGCAAGCGGGAGTCCCACAATGAGCAGTTCTTC CASSKRESHNEQFF
few TRBD2 TRBJ2-7 16 TRBV10-3 TGTGCCATCAGTGACCCGTTAGCGGGAGAGTACAACGAGCAGTACTTC CAISDPLAGEYNEQYF
many TRBD1 TRBJ1-4 15 TRBV9 TGTGCCAGCAGCGTCGGGACAGGGAATAATGAAAAACTGTTTTTT CASSVGTGNNEKLFF
many . TRBJ2-7 15 TRBV6-5 TGTGCCAGCAGTTACGAACCGGGCAGGGCCCACGAGCAGTACTTC CASSYEPGRAHEQYF
many TRBD1 TRBJ2-5 15 TRBV9 TGTGCCAGCAGCGTAGACAGGGGGGATTTGGAGACCCAGTACTTC CASSVDRGDLETQYF
many . TRBJ2-3 14 TRBV30 TGTGCCTGGAGTGTAGGAGGCGGAACAGATACGCAGTATTTT CAWSVGGGTDTQYF
many . TRBJ2-7 13 TRBV12-3/TRBV12-4 TGTGCCAGCAGCACTCGTCCGTACTACGAGCAGTACTTC CASSTRPYYEQYF
. . TRBJ1-2 13 TRBV20-1 TGCAGTGCTAGAGTGACAGGTCATAAGGGCTACACCTTC CSARVTGHKGYTF
many TRBD1 TRBJ2-2 14 TRBV2 TGTGCCAGCAACAGGGGGACGACAGACGGGGAGCTGTTTTTT CASNRGTTDGELFF
many . TRBJ2-1 14 TRBV28 TGTGCCAGCAGCCGACCACTAGATTACAATGAGCAGTTCTTC CASSRPLDYNEQFF
many TRBD1 TRBJ2-5 15 TRBV5-1 TGCGCCAGCAGCTTCTACAGGGGGTTTGGAGAGACCCAGTACTTC CASSFYRGFGETQYF